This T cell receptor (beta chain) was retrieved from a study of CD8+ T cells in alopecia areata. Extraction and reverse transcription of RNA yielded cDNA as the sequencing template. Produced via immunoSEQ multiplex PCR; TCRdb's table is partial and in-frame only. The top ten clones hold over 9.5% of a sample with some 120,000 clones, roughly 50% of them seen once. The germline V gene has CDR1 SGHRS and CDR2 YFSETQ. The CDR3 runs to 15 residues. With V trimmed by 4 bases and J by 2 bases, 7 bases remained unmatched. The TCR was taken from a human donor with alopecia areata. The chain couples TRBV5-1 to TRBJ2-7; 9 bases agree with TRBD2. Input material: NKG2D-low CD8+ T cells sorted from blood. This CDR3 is CASSLASGAPYEQYF. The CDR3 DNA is TGCGCCAGCAGCCTAGCTAGCGGGGCTCCCTACGAGCAGTACTTC. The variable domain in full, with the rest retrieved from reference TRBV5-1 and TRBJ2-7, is KAGVTQTPRYLIKTRGQQVTLSCSPISGHRSVSWYQQTPGQGLQFLFEYFSETQRNKGNFPGRFSGRQFSNSRSEMNVSTLELGDSALYLCASSLASGAPYEQYFGPGTRLTVT.